The text below deals with one TCR beta chain. One end of the junction is discordant with germline, which a read error may explain. Sequencing libraries for TCR beta were prepared with iRepertoire HTBI primers and Arm-PCR of CDR3 regions. A single record per CDR3 protein comes from TCRdb applying MiXCR to the multiplex PCR reads. The table lists some 400,000 distinct CDR3 sequences, just under 15% of them singletons, with roughly 17% in the top ten. This sample was taken from a study of regulatory T cells in long-lasting Graves disease. The CDR3 contains 16 residues. Germline values: CDR1 WSHSY, CDR2 SAAADI. Time point meaning: newly diagnosed GD, antithyroid drugs for less than 3 months. From RNA extracted from PBMCs, the TCR library was made. In addition, the sample was reused for a study of T cells in Graves' hyperthyroidism and ophthalmopathy. That publication notes: Stable hyperthyroidism was separated from ophthalmopathy by a model based on 13 V-J features.

J is TRBJ1-2 and V is TRBV10-2; 7 bases map to TRBD1. Sequencing used peripheral blood mononuclear cells (PBMCs), obtained at new diagnosis, from a patient treated with antithyroid drugs. This receptor was identified in a woman in her thirties with Graves disease. Here the CDR3 reads CASSESISGQSYGYAF. CDR3 nucleotide sequence: TGCGCCAGCAGTGAGTCTATCTCGGGACAGAGCTATGGCTACGCCTTC.